This T cell receptor (beta chain) was recorded in a study of human T cells and chemical hapten exposure. About the study: Upper inner arm skin measuring approximately 2 cm by approximately 2 cm received 2% DPC for sensitization.

This clonotype was detected a few times. Its matching antigen is unknown. Within the library, unique molecular identifiers were attached to each individual cDNA molecule. From the RACE reads, TCRdb called clonotypes with MiXCR, one entry per CDR3 protein. This table has under 200,000 distinct CDR3 sequences, 30% appearing once. Time point defined: pre-sensitization, week 0. This sample's treatment: therapeutic diphenylcyclopropenone sensitization with weekly scalp DPC. Alopecia patients, 18 to 70 years old and DPC-suitable, served as donors. General study points: Positively correlated with patch test score were the counts of PT1 expanded TCRs.

This receptor was identified in a woman aged 25-40 years with alopecia areata. Some clones in this sample may be carry-over from other donors' samples. This material consisted of whole blood, taken in connection with sensitization to the hapten diphenylcyclopropenone (DPC).

The CDR3 reads CASSLDSYQPQHF. DNA for the CDR3: TGTGCCAGCAGTCTTGACAGCTATCAGCCCCAGCATTTT. The chain is built from TRBV6-5 and TRBJ1-5; perhaps TRBD1 as D (5 bases). The CDR3 length is 13 residues. V dropped 5 bases and J dropped 5 bases, with 10 bases sitting between them. Germline CDR1 is MNHEY and CDR2 is SVGAGI.